Below are 14 T cell receptor beta chains sequenced from a single sample in a study of breast tumors, draining lymph nodes, adjacent tissues (dated by TCRdb to about 2016). The library was built by means of multiplex PCR. Sequencing instrument: Illumina HiSeq 2000. The raw public reads went through TCRdb reprocessing: fastp at Q25, MiXCR clone calling, in-frame beta chains kept. Rows merge per CDR3 protein into single entries with the most common DNA and genes. Recorded for this sample are about 270,000 distinct CDR3 sequences; around 31% of them occurred a single time. About 1.2% of the sample is held by the ten biggest clonotypes. Lymph node samples came from the axillary draining lymph nodes of breast cancer patients. What was sequenced was axillary lymph node tissue. The receptor set was obtained from a female donor with breast cancer. Some clones in this sample may be carry-over from other donors' samples.

At least ten counts were recorded for this clonotype. The V gene is TRBV12-3 or TRBV12-4, the J gene TRBJ2-3; D might be TRBD2 (6 bases). Trimming cost V 4 bases and J 2 bases, with 13 bases left between them. The CDR3 consists of 15 residues. DNA of the CDR3: TGTGCCAGCAGTTCGCGGGGCAGACTCACAGATACGCAGTATTTT. Its protein product is CASSSRGRLTDTQYF.

This clonotype appeared many times. The gene calls are TRBV9 and TRBJ2-3; TRBD2 matches 7 bases. Looked up from germline, CDR1 is SGDLS and CDR2 is YYNGEE. The trim removed 1 base at V and 2 bases at J, leaving 13 bases unmatched. The CDR3 has 18 amino acids. CDR3 amino acids: CASSVTPSSGTLTDTQYF. Written as DNA, the CDR3 is TGTGCCAGCAGCGTAACTCCCTCTAGCGGAACGCTCACAGATACGCAGTATTTT.

This clonotype turned up a few times. The V call is TRBV27, the J call TRBJ2-3; D not certain. The ends were cut back, 3 bases at V and 9 bases at J, with 13 bases in the middle. Germline values: CDR1 MNHEY, CDR2 SMNVEV (reference sequence). The CDR3 contains 13 residues. The CDR3 loop reads CASSFSTPSTQYF. CDR3 sequence (DNA): TGTGCCAGCAGTTTTTCCACACCTTCCACGCAGTATTTT.

There are many counts of this clonotype. The chain joins TRBV2 to TRBJ2-5, with a weak D call TRBD2 (5 bases). Between the trimmed V and J ends, which lost 8 bases and 5 bases, there was a span of 12 bases. The CDR3 runs to 12 residues. Germline V CDR1 and CDR2: SNHLY, FYNNEI. In DNA, the CDR3 is TGTGCCAGCGGGCGGGTAGGGGAGACCCAGTACTTC. This translates into CASGRVGETQYF.

The V and J genes are TRBV18 and TRBJ2-1; D is uncertain. This CDR3 is built from 11 residues. V lost 5 bases and J lost 10, with 9 bases in between. The V gene's germline CDR1 is KGHSH and CDR2 LQKENI. The CDR3 region has the DNA TGTGCCAGCTCATCGGGTATAGAGCAGTTCTTC. Amino acids: CASSSGIEQFF.

Comment on this clonotype: A single base separates this from a much larger clone, so it may be a read error. The chain joins TRBV19 to TRBJ2-1; tentatively, D is TRBD1 (5 bases). CDR3 length equals 18 residues. V gave up 5 bases and J gave up 2 bases, with 22 bases separating them. In germline, CDR1 is LNHDA, CDR2 SQIVND (reference sequence). The DNA of the CDR3 is TGTGCCAGTAGTGAAGGGCGTATCAGGGATGGGGCCTACAATGAGCAGTTCTTC. Its translation is CASSEGRIRDGAYNEQFF.

V is TRBV15 and J is TRBJ2-5; D remains ambiguous. Germline V gene lookup returns CDR1 LNHNV and CDR2 YYDKDF (reference sequence). The CDR3 totals 14 residues. Trimming took 0 bases from V and 2 from J, leaving 7 bases between them. CDR3 amino acids: CATSRDYRQETQYF. The CDR3 nucleotides are TGTGCCACCAGCAGAGATTACAGACAAGAGACCCAGTACTTC.

The rearrangement joins TRBV4-3 to TRBJ2-1; 8 nucleotides align to TRBD2. J lost 9 bases, V lost 3 bases, and 7 bases had no gene match. This CDR3 is built from 14 residues. Germline V lookup: CDR1 LGHNA, CDR2 YSLEER. CDR3 sequence: CASSQQRETVEQFF. DNA for the CDR3: TGCGCCAGCAGCCAGCAGCGGGAGACAGTTGAGCAGTTCTTC.

Regarding this clonotype: A much more abundant neighbour one base away suggests this may be a read error. J is TRBJ2-5 and V is TRBV5-1; possibly TRBD1 for D (6 bases). Looked up from germline, CDR1 is SGHRS and CDR2 is YFSETQ. The CDR3 extends over 13 amino acids. The CDR3 nucleotides are TGCGCCAGCAGTAACAGGGAACAAGAGATCCAGTACTTC. Amino acids: CASSNREQEIQYF.

This clonotype has a single count. This could be a read error, since a much larger clone is one nucleotide away. J is TRBJ1-5 and V is TRBV4-1; 10 bases line up with TRBD1. There are 16 residues in the CDR3. J was trimmed by 5 bases and V by 3 bases; bases with no gene match: 7. Germline assignment: CDR1 MGHRA and CDR2 YSYEKL. CDR3 region: CASSHVGTGAHQPQHF. CDR3 in DNA: TGCGCCAGCAGCCACGTCGGGACAGGGGCACATCAGCCCCAGCATTTT.

This clonotype has at least ten counts. The chain has TRBV13 and TRBJ2-1; 9 positions agree with TRBD2. J gave up 15 bases and V 1 base, and 4 bases lay outside the gene matches. The germline CDR1 and CDR2 sequences are PRHDT and FYEKMQ (reference sequence). The CDR3 totals 12 residues. CDR3 nucleotide sequence: TGTGCCAGCAGCTTAGCTAGCGGGATTCCGTTCTTC. It is translated as CASSLASGIPFF.

This clonotype was counted many times. The V call is TRBV14, the J call TRBJ2-1; 12 positions agree with TRBD2. Germline V gene sequence: CDR1 SGHDN, CDR2 FVKESK. V shed 3 bases and J 8 bases; nucleotides not matched to a gene: 8. The CDR3 is 16 residues long. CDR3 bases: TGTGCCAGCAGCCATTTGACTAGCGGGAGACTAGATGAGCAGTTCTTC. Protein product: CASSHLTSGRLDEQFF.

The chain links TRBV10-3 to TRBJ2-1; 12 bases map to TRBD2. The V and J ends lost 8 bases and 8 bases, in that order; junction bases with no gene match: 4. CDR1 and CDR2 (germline): ENHRY, SYGVKD. The CDR3 is made up of 13 amino acids. The CDR3 bases are TGTGCCATCGGACTAGCGGGGTCCCATGAGCAGTTCTTC. This encodes CAIGLAGSHEQFF.

This sequence joins TRBV7-9 and TRBJ2-2, with TRBD1 matching 9 bases. From germline, CDR1 is SEHNR and CDR2 FQNEAQ (reference sequence). The V gene end was trimmed by 6 bases and the J gene end by 0 bases; junction bases not matched to a gene: 11. The CDR3 is made up of 18 amino acids. CDR3: CASSLTGQGLPNTGELFF. The DNA of the CDR3 is TGTGCCAGCAGTCTAACGGGACAGGGACTTCCGAACACCGGGGAGCTGTTTTTT.